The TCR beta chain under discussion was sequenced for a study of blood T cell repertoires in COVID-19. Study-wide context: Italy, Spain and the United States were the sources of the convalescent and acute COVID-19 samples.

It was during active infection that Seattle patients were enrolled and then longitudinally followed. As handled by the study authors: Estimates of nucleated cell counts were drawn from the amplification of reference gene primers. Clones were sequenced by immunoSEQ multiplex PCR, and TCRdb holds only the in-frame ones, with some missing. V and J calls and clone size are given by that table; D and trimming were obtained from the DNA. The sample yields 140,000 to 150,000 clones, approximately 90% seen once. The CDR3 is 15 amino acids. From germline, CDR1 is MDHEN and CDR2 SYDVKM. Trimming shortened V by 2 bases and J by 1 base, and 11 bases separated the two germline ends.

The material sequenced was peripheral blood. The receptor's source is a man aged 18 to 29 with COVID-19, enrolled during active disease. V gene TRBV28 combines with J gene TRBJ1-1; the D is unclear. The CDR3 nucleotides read TGTGCCAGCAGTTTAAAGGAGATGTGGAACACTGAAGCTTTCTTT. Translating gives CASSLKEMWNTEAFF.